These 4 T cell receptor beta chains share one sample of origin, sequenced in a study of sequential checkpoint blockade in melanoma. The method was immunoSEQ multiplex PCR; TCRdb's version includes in-frame clones alone and lacks a portion of them. In the table there are 20,000 to 25,000 clones, 27% of which are singletons. The treatment: randomized to nivolumab then ipilimumab (arm A) or the reverse (arm B). The specimen was tumor tissue (inferred from file names), collected from a patient given nivolumab and ipilimumab in sequence. The receptors come from a human donor with melanoma.

This clone was counted only a few times. The chain joins TRBV11-3 to TRBJ2-3, with D possibly being TRBD2 (6 bases). Per the germline V gene, CDR1 is SGHNT and CDR2 is YENEEA. The CDR3 covers 17 residues. V shed 5 bases and J shed 0 bases, with 18 bases lying between them. The CDR3 DNA reads TGTGCCAGCAGCGAGGAGAGGAGGGGCACTAGCACAGATACGCAGTATTTT. As protein: CASSEERRGTSTDTQYF.

This rearrangement joins TRBV6-8 to TRBJ1-2; D possibly corresponds to TRBD1 (5 bases). Germline V gene lookup returns CDR1 MNHGY and CDR2 SAAAGT. Trimming shortened V by 2 bases and J by 8 bases, and 9 bases separated the two germline ends. CDR3 length: 12 amino acids. The DNA for the CDR3 is TGTGCCAGCAGTTACGACAGCGGCGGCTACACCTTC. Translation gives CASSYDSGGYTF.

The V and J genes are TRBV6-8 and TRBJ1-6, with 7 bases matching TRBD1. Looked up from germline, CDR1 is MNHGY and CDR2 is SAAAGT. The CDR3 has 19 amino acids. V shed 2 bases, J shed 0 bases, and the junction held 10 bases outside the gene matches. The CDR3 coding sequence is TGTGCCAGCAGTTACGGCCGACAGGGCCGGAGCTCCTATAATTCACCCCTCCACTTT. Protein product: CASSYGRQGRSSYNSPLHF.

This chain joins TRBV19 and TRBJ1-2; a possible D gene is TRBD1 (5 bases). This CDR3 spans 16 amino acids. Germline loops: CDR1 LNHDA, CDR2 SQIVND (reference sequence). The V and J ends lost 5 bases and 4 bases respectively, with 20 bases between them. CDR3 loop: CASSVMWTKKTYGYTF. In nucleotides, the CDR3 is TGTGCCAGTAGTGTTATGTGGACAAAAAAGACCTATGGCTACACCTTC.